These 19 T cell receptor beta chains were sequenced from one sample in a study of control samples from healthy donors and cancer patients (TCRdb year 2020). Library method: the immunoSEQ multiplex PCR assay. TCRdb stores this immuneACCESS table with in-frame sequences only. Part of the clones is absent; in the studies checked, under half of the shortfall reflects unresolved V genes, and no reason is known for the rest. The sample data list around 140,000 clones, and approximately 90% of these were observed just once. The top ten constitute 2.1% of the sample. Sequences were obtained from blood. The receptor source for this set is a woman aged 50 to 60 in good health.

V gene TRBV15 combines with J gene TRBJ2-3; D gene ambiguous. Germline loops: CDR1 LNHNV, CDR2 YYDKDF (reference sequence). CDR3 length: 12 amino acids. The V end was cut by 1 base, the J end by 4 bases, with 3 bases between. CDR3 protein: CATSRGADTQYF. In DNA, the CDR3 is TGTGCCACCAGCAGAGGGGCAGATACGCAGTATTTT.

This chain links TRBV14 with TRBJ2-3; D is unclear. CDR3 length equals 11 residues. Germline values: CDR1 SGHDN, CDR2 FVKESK. The V gene lost 1 base and the J gene lost 11 bases, with 7 bases spanning the gap. The CDR3 DNA reads TGTGCCAGCAGCCAAGGGTATGAGCAGTATTTT. The encoded protein is CASSQGYEQYF.

Concerning this clone: One junction end disagrees with the germline gene, perhaps due to a read error. This chain links TRBV10-3 with TRBJ2-1; TRBD2 matches 8 bases. CDR1 is ENHRY and CDR2 is SYGVKD in the germline V gene. The CDR3 is made up of 15 amino acids. The CDR3: CAISAGTSSYNEQFF. The CDR3 region has the DNA TGTGCCATTAGTGCCGGGACTAGCTCCTACAATGAGCAGTTCTTC.

The chain combines TRBV10-2 with TRBJ1-1; D may be TRBD1 (5 bases). This CDR3 has 15 amino acids. CDR1 and CDR2 from the germline V gene are WSHSY and SAAADI. Trimming cost V 6 bases and J 4 bases, with 18 bases left between them. The DNA for the CDR3 is TGCGCCAGCAGGGAGATCGGGGGAGGGAGCACTGAAGCTTTCTTT. Amino acid sequence: CASREIGGGSTEAFF.

This clone was observed once. This rearrangement joins TRBV6-1 to TRBJ2-1; tentatively, D is TRBD1 (6 bases). The V gene's germline CDR1 is MNHNS and CDR2 SASEGT. Trimming shortened V by 3 bases and J by 6 bases, and 12 bases separated the two germline ends. The CDR3 sequence is 14 residues long. CDR3 sequence (DNA): TGTGCCAGCAGTGATAATGGGGGCTTCAATGAGCAGTTCTTC. As protein: CASSDNGGFNEQFF.

J is TRBJ1-1 and V is TRBV28, with D unresolved. CDR1 is MDHEN, CDR2 SYDVKM, per germline. There are 17 residues in the CDR3. Deletions cut 6 bases from V and 1 base from J, with 21 bases between. The CDR3 DNA sequence: TGTGCCAGCAGACGCCCTTGGGCAGGCTTGAAGAACACTGAAGCTTTCTTT. Translated: CASRRPWAGLKNTEAFF.

The chain has TRBV3-1 (or the pseudogene TRBV3-2) and TRBJ1-6, with D hard to call. The CDR3 runs 13 residues. Germline CDR1 and CDR2: LGHDT and YNNKEL (reference sequence). Trimming removed 1 base from V and 9 bases from J, with 7 bases in between. DNA of the CDR3: TGTGCCAGCAGCCAAGTAGCAGCTTCACCCCTCCACTTT. Amino acid sequence: CASSQVAASPLHF.

The rearrangement joins TRBV5-4 to TRBJ2-5; 12 bases match TRBD2. Germline CDR1 and CDR2: SGHNT and YYREEE (reference sequence). CDR3 length equals 20 residues. V was clipped by 3 bases and J by 1 base; unmatched bases: 16. DNA of the CDR3: TGTGCCAGCAGCTCCTTCCCCACTAGCGGGGGGCTGGTGATCCAAGAGACCCAGTACTTC. Translating it yields CASSSFPTSGGLVIQETQYF.

This chain links TRBV10-3 with TRBJ2-3; 10 bases align to TRBD2. Trimming at V came to 6 bases and at J to 4 bases, leaving 16 bases not matched to a gene. The CDR3 length is 18 residues. Germline V CDR1 and CDR2: ENHRY, SYGVKD. The CDR3 protein is CAISSAITSGTRADTQYF. CDR3 coding DNA: TGTGCCATCAGCTCTGCGATAACTAGCGGGACTAGGGCAGATACGCAGTATTTT.

V and J are TRBV24-1 and TRBJ1-1; 7 bases map to TRBD1. With 2 bases clipped from V and 4 bases from J, the junction kept 3 bases outside the gene matches. CDR1 is KGHDR, CDR2 SFDVKD, per germline. The CDR3 has 14 residues. The CDR3 sequence: CATSDSGGVTEAFF. The DNA of the CDR3 is TGTGCCACCAGTGATTCAGGGGGGGTCACTGAAGCTTTCTTT.

This chain links TRBV5-1 with TRBJ2-3, with D unresolved. The CDR3 sequence is 14 residues long. V dropped 2 bases and J dropped 4 bases, with 11 bases sitting between them. The germline V gene encodes CDR1 SGHRS and CDR2 YFSETQ. The CDR3 region is CASSFRLGSDTQYF. The CDR3 region has the DNA TGCGCCAGCAGCTTTCGTTTGGGATCAGATACGCAGTATTTT.

This clone was found once. The chain has TRBV18 and TRBJ2-1; D gene ambiguous. CDR3 length equals 16 residues. The germline V gene has CDR1 KGHSH and CDR2 LQKENI. The ends were cut back, 2 bases at V and 0 bases at J, with 11 bases in the middle. The CDR3 coding sequence is TGTGCCAGCTCACCATCGACACGGAGCTCCTACAATGAGCAGTTCTTC. Amino acid sequence: CASSPSTRSSYNEQFF. Based on the CDR3 plus reference TRBV18 and TRBJ2-1, the full variable domain is NAGVMQNPRHLVRRRGQEARLRCSPMKGHSHVYWYRQLPEEGLKFMVYLQKENIIDESGMPKERFSAEFPKEGPSILRIQQVVRGDSAAYFCASSPSTRSSYNEQFFGPGTRLTVL.

The chain combines TRBV10-2 with TRBJ2-7; D remains unclear. CDR1 is WSHSY, CDR2 SAAADI, per germline. The V end lost 4 bases, the J end lost 7 bases, and 14 bases lay between the germline ends. CDR3 length: 13 residues. The CDR3 DNA follows: TGCGCCAGCAGTGCACTCGACTCTGGGGAGCAGTACTTC. This sequence encodes CASSALDSGEQYF.

This clone was seen only a few times. The chain links TRBV6-6 to TRBJ2-3; no firm D call. The CDR3 contains 14 residues. With 0 bases removed from V and 0 bases from J, the gap between germline ends came to 4 bases. CDR1 and CDR2 (germline): MNHNY, SVGAGI (reference sequence). The CDR3, as DNA: TGTGCCAGCAGTTACTCAGAGAGCACAGATACGCAGTATTTT. Amino acids: CASSYSESTDTQYF.

This clone was counted a single time. V and J are TRBV19 and TRBJ2-2; D is tentatively TRBD1 or TRBD2 (6 bases each). The CDR3 runs to 14 residues. Germline CDR1 is LNHDA and CDR2 is SQIVND (reference sequence). Between the trimmed V and J ends, which lost 4 bases and 3 bases, there was a span of 9 bases. CDR3 in amino acids: CASSRRGHTGELFF. The CDR3 bases are TGTGCCAGTAGTAGACGGGGGCACACCGGGGAGCTGTTTTTT.

This clone was detected once. This chain connects TRBV12-3 or TRBV12-4 to TRBJ1-2, with TRBD1 as a possible D gene (6 bases). V gave up 6 bases and J gave up 4 bases, with 12 bases separating them. This CDR3 is 13 amino acids long. The CDR3 reads CASSLTGSYGYTF. The CDR3 nucleotides read TGTGCCAGCAGCCTTACAGGGAGCTATGGCTACACCTTC.

The chain employs TRBV29-1 and TRBJ1-1; D gene uncertain. CDR1 is SQVTM, CDR2 ANQGSEA, per germline. The germline V and J ends were trimmed by 0 bases and 4 bases, with 15 bases remaining between them. The CDR3 is 15 residues long. CDR3 loop: CSVEEGTPGSTEAFF. The CDR3 DNA reads as TGCAGCGTTGAAGAGGGCACACCGGGGAGCACTGAAGCTTTCTTT.

The rearrangement links TRBV28 to TRBJ1-1; tentative D call: TRBD1 (5 bases). The germline V gene has CDR1 MDHEN and CDR2 SYDVKM. Trimming removed 4 bases from V and 3 bases from J, with 21 bases in between. The CDR3 covers 17 residues. The CDR3 spells CASSYSAGGGMDTEAFF. The CDR3 DNA sequence: TGTGCCAGCAGTTATTCGGCCGGGGGGGGTATGGACACTGAAGCTTTCTTT.

The rearrangement links TRBV6-6 to TRBJ2-1, with D possibly being TRBD2 (6 bases). Germline-derived CDR1 and CDR2 are MNHNY and SVGAGI (reference sequence). The CDR3 spans 11 residues. V shed 6 bases and J shed 15 bases, with 15 bases lying between them. The CDR3 protein is CASRSRLGGFF. The DNA for the CDR3 is TGTGCCAGCAGAAGCCGGCTGGGGGGGTTCTTC.